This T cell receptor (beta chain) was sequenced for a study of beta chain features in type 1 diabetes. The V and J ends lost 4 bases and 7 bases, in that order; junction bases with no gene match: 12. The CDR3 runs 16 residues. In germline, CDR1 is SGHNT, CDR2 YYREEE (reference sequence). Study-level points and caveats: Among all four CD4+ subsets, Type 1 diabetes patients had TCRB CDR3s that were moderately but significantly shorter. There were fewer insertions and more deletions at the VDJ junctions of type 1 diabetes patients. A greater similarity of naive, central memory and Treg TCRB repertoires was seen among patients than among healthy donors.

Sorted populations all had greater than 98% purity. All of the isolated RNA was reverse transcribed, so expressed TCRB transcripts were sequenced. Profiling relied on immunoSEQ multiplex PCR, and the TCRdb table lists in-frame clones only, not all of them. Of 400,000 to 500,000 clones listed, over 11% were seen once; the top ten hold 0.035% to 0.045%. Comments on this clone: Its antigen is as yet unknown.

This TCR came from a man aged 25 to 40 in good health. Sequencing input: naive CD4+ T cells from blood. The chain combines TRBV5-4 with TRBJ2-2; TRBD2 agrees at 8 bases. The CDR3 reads CASSRGSGRVGGELFF. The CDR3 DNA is TGTGCCAGCAGCCGCGGGAGCGGGAGAGTCGGCGGGGAGCTGTTTTTT.